This TCR beta chain was captured by sequencing in a study of T cells after yellow fever vaccination. CDR1 SGHRS and CDR2 YFSETQ come from the germline V gene. V trimming: 0 bases; J trimming: 4 bases; junction bases outside the gene matches: 3. The CDR3 is 14 amino acids. From the 5' RACE reads, TCRdb called clonotypes with MiXCR, one entry per CDR3 protein. Of around 310,000 distinct CDR3 sequences detected, 8.7% appear once; the ten largest clones hold more than 15%. For this clonotype: A much more abundant neighbour one base away suggests this may be a read error.

Sequenced here: PBMCs, sampled on the day of the first yellow fever vaccination. This TCR came from a young man who received the YFV17D yellow fever vaccine. The chain uses TRBV5-1 and TRBJ2-5; TRBD1 aligns across 7 bases. Here the CDR3 DNA reads TGCGCCAGCAGCTTGGAGACAGGGCCAGAGACCCAGTACTTC. It yields the protein CASSLETGPETQYF.